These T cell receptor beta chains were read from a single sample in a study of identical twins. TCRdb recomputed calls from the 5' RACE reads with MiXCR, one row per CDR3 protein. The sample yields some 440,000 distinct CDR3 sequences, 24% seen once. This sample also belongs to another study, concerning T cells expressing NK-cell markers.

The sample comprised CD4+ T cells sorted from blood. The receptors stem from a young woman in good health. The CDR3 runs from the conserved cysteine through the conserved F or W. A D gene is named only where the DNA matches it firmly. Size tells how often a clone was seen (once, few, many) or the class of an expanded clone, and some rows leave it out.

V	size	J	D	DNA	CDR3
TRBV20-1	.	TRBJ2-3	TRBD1	TGCAGTGCTAGGGCTCCCTTACAGGGGACGCAGTATTTT	CSARAPLQGTQYF
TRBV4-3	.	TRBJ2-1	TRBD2	TGCGCCAGCAGCCAATCCCCCACCGGGACTAGCCCGTTCTTC	CASSQSPTGTSPFF
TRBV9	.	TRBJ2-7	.	TGTGCCAGCAGCGTAGGGACATCAGGCGAGCAGTACTTC	CASSVGTSGEQYF
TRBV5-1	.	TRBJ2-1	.	TGCGCCAGCAGCTTGGCGGGTTGGAGGGGAGTCAATGAGCAGTTCTTC	CASSLAGWRGVNEQFF
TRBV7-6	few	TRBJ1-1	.	TGTGCCAGCAAAAGGACAGAACAAGCTAACACTGAAGCTTTCTTT	CASKRTEQANTEAFF
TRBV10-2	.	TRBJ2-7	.	TGCGCCAGCAGTGGTTGGAATCTATACGAGCAGTACTTC	CASSGWNLYEQYF
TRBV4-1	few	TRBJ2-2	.	TGCGCCAGCAGCCAAAGATCAGGGATTAGCGCTAACACCGGGGAGCTGTTTTTT	CASSQRSGISANTGELFF
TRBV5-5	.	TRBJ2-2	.	TGTGCCAGCAGCTACCCATATCCTATCGGGGAGCTGTTTTTT	CASSYPYPIGELFF
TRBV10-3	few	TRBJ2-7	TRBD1	TGTGCCATCAGTACCCAGACAGGGCCCAGCGAGCAGTACTTC	CAISTQTGPSEQYF
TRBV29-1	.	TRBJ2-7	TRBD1	TGCAGCGCGGGACAGACCTCCTACGAGCAGTACTTC	CSAGQTSYEQYF
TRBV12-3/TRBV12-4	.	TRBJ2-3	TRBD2	TGTGCCAGCAGCTTTCTAGCGGGGAATCGAAATACGCAGTATTTT	CASSFLAGNRNTQYF
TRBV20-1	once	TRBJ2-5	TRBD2	TGCAGTGCTAGTCAGCGGGGTCAAGAGACCCAGTACTTC	CSASQRGQETQYF
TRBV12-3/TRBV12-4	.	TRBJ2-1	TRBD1	TGTGCCAGCAGTCCGCCGGGACAGGGCCCAATCTTC	CASSPPGQGPIF
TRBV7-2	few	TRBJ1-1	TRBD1	TGTGCCAGCAGCCTACGGACAGGTCGGGGCACTGAAGCTTTCTTT	CASSLRTGRGTEAFF
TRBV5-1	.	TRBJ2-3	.	TGCGCCAGCAGTTTCGGGGAGTCAGATACGCAGTATTTT	CASSFGESDTQYF
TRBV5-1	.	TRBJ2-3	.	TGCGCCAGCAGCTTGGCCCTTGGTCTGGTGGCAGATACGCAGTATTTT	CASSLALGLVADTQYF
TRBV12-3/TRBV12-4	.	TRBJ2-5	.	TGTGCCAGCAGTTCCTGGGTGGGTTACCAAGAGACCCAGTACTTC	CASSSWVGYQETQYF
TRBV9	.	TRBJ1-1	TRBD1	TGTGCCAGCAGCGCGCAGGGACAGGGTAACACTGAAGCTTTCTTT	CASSAQGQGNTEAFF
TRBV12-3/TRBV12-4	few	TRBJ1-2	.	TGTGCCAGCAGTTTATGGCCCCACCGGGTGGATGGCTACACCTTC	CASSLWPHRVDGYTF
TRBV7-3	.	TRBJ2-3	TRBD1	TGTGCCAGCAGCCCCCGAGGACAGGGTAATACAGATACGCAGTATTTT	CASSPRGQGNTDTQYF
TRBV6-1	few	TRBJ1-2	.	TGTGCCAGCAGTGCATACAGGGTTGGCTATGGCTACACCTTC	CASSAYRVGYGYTF
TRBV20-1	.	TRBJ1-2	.	TGCAGTGCTGGCAGGCCACCTCCTGACTATGGCTACACCTTC	CSAGRPPPDYGYTF
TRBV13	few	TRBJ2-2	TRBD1	TGTGCCAGCACCTTAACAGGGGGCACCGGGGAGCTGTTTTTT	CASTLTGGTGELFF
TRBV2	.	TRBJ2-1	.	TGTGCCAGCAGCACCCTAGGGAATGAGCAGTTCTTC	CASSTLGNEQFF
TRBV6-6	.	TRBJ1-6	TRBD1	TGTGCCACCCAGACAGGGCGGTTATCACCCCTCCACTTT	CATQTGRLSPLHF
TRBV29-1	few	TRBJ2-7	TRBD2	TGCAGCGTTTCCAGACTAGCGGCTTCCTACGAGCAGTACTTC	CSVSRLAASYEQYF
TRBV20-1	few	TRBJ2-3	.	TGCAGTGCTAGAGATATTTTTCAGGCGGCAGGGGCGCAGTATTTT	CSARDIFQAAGAQYF
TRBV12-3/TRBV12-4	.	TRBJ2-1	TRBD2	TGTGCCAGCAGTTTTAGCGGGGGGGCCGGGGATGAGCAGTTCTTC	CASSFSGGAGDEQFF
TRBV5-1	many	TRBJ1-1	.	TGCGCCAGCAGCAGCCAAGGGGGGCTCATGAACACTGAAGCTTTCTTT	CASSSQGGLMNTEAFF
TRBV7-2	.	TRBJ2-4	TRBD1	TGTGCCAGCGCAGCAACAGGGGAGAAAAACATTCAGTACTTC	CASAATGEKNIQYF
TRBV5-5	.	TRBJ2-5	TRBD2	TGTGCCAGCAGCTTCCGGGGGGGGAAAGAGACCCAGTACTTC	CASSFRGGKETQYF
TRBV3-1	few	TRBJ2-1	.	TGTGCCAGCAGTCAACGGCAGGACCCCTGGAATGAGCAGTTCTTC	CASSQRQDPWNEQFF
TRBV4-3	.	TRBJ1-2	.	TGCGCCAGCAGCTACTTAGGACTGAACTATGGCTACACCTTC	CASSYLGLNYGYTF
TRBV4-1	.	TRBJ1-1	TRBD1	TGCGCCAGCAGCCGCTCTCGACAGGGAGGGGGGAGCACTGAAGCTTTCTTT	CASSRSRQGGGSTEAFF
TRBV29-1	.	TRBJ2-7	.	TGCAGCGCTGTAGACGGCGCCTACGAGCAGTACTTC	CSAVDGAYEQYF
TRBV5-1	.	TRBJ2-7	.	TGCGCCAGCAGCTTGATTCCGAACGAGCAGTACTTC	CASSLIPNEQYF
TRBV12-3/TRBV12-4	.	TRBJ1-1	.	TGTGCCAGCAGCTTGCAGGCCAGGGCAGCTTTCTTT	CASSLQARAAFF
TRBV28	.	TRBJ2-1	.	TGTGCCAGCAGTCCCGGGCGACGGAATGAGCAGTTCTTC	CASSPGRRNEQFF
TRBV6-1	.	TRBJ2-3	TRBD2	TGTGCCAGCAGACCAGCGGGGGGGCGTAATACGCAGTATTTT	CASRPAGGRNTQYF
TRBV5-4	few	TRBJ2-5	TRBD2	TGTGCCAGCAGCTTGCTCGGGACTAGCGGGAGTAGGGAGACCCAGTACTTC	CASSLLGTSGSRETQYF
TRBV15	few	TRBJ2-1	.	TGTGCCACCAGTGCATCGAGGGGCAAGGGCAATGAGCAGTTCTTC	CATSASRGKGNEQFF
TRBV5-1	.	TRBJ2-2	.	TGCGCCAGCAGCCCCCTCGGGGGACCGAACACCGGGGAGCTGTTTTTT	CASSPLGGPNTGELFF
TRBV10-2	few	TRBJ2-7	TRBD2	TGCGCCACCAGGACTAGTACGGGTTACGAGCAGTACTTC	CATRTSTGYEQYF
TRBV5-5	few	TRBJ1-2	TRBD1	TGTGCCAGCAGCTTGGGACAGGGACACTATGGCTACACCTTC	CASSLGQGHYGYTF
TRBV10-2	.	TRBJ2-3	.	TGCGCCAGCAGTGAAGGTGGGACAAAGGGGTATTTT	CASSEGGTKGYF
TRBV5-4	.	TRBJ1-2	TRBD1	TGTGCCAGCAGCGAGGGGGCTTATGGCTACACCTTC	CASSEGAYGYTF